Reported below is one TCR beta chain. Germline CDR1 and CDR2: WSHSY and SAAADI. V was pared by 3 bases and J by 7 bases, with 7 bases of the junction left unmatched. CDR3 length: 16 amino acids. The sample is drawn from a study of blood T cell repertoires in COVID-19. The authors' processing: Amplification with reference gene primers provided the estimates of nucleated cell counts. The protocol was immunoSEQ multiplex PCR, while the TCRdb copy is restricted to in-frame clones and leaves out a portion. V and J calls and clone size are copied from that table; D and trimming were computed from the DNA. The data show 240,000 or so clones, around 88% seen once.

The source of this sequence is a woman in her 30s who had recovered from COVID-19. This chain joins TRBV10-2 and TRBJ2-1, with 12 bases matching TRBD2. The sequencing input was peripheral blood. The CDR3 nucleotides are TGCGCCAGCAGTGATAGGCTAGCGGGGGGGGTAAATGAGCAGTTCTTC. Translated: CASSDRLAGGVNEQFF.